This T cell receptor beta chain was sequenced in a study of neurological immune-mediated disorders. Study results and limitations: Private repertoires in all groups were suggested by the finding that expanded clones across subjects shared no CDR3 amino acid sequences.

V lost 1 base, J lost 0 bases, and 6 bases lay in between. The V gene's germline CDR1 is MNHNS and CDR2 SASEGT. The CDR3 length is 14 residues. The team produced cDNA through 5'RACE using 10-nucleotide random UMIs. TCRdb re-called the 5' RACE reads through MiXCR, storing one row per CDR3 protein. The sample shows under 70,000 distinct CDR3 sequences, approximately 25% of them seen only once. This clonotype was seen only a few times. Antigen unknown. Time point denoted: technical triplicate 2. This receptor was obtained from a man aged 60 to 75 with HTLV-1-associated myelopathy (HAM/TSP). Sequenced: PBMCs. This sequence joins TRBV6-1 and TRBJ1-1; no firm D call. DNA for the CDR3: TGTGCCAGCAGTGAAGGGATCGTGAACACTGAAGCTTTCTTT. Translating gives CASSEGIVNTEAFF.